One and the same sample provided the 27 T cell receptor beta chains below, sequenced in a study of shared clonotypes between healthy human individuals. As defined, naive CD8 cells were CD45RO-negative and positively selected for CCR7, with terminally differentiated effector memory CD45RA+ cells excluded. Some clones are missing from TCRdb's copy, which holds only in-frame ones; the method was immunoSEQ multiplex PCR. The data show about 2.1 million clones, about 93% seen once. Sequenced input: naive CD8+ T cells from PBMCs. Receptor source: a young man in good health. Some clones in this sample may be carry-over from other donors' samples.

Here the CDR3 DNA reads TGTGCCAGCGTAGGGGCAGGAACCAAAAATCAGCCCCAGCATTTT. It yields the protein CASVGAGTKNQPQHF. This chain joins TRBV2 and TRBJ1-5, with D possibly matching TRBD1 (5 bases). This CDR3 has 15 residues. V was cut by 8 bases and J by 4 bases, with 18 bases left in between. The germline CDR1 and CDR2 sequences are SNHLY and FYNNEI.

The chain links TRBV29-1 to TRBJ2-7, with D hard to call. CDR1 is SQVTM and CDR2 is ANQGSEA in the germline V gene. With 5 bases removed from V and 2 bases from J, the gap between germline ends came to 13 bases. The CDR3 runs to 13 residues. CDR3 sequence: CSVHRLSPYEQYF. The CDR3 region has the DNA TGCAGCGTTCATAGACTTTCACCCTACGAGCAGTACTTC.

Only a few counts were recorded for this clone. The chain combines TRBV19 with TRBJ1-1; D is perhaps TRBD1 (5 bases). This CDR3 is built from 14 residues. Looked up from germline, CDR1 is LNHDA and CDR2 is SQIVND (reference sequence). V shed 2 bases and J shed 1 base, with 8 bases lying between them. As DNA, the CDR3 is TGTGCCAGTAGTATATTTGGGGGGAACACTGAAGCTTTCTTT. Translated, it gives CASSIFGGNTEAFF.

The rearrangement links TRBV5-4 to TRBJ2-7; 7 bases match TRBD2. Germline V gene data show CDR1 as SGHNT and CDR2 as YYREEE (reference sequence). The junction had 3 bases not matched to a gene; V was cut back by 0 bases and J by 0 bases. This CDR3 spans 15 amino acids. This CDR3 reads CASSLGGRDSYEQYF. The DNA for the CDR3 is TGTGCCAGCAGCTTGGGTGGGAGGGACTCCTACGAGCAGTACTTC.

Here the CDR3 DNA reads TGTGCCAGCAGTTTGTACCCTGACAATGAGCAGTTCTTC. This translates into CASSLYPDNEQFF. The rearrangement joins TRBV27 to TRBJ2-1; D is unclear. Trimming pared 3 bases from V and 5 bases from J, leaving 8 bases between. From germline, CDR1 is MNHEY and CDR2 SMNVEV (reference sequence). The CDR3 runs 13 residues.

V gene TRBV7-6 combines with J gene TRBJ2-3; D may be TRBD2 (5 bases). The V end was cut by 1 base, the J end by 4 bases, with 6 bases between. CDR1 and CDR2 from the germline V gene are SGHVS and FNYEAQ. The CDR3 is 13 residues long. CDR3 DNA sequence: TGTGCCAGCAGCTTAGTTAGCGCAGATACGCAGTATTTT. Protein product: CASSLVSADTQYF.

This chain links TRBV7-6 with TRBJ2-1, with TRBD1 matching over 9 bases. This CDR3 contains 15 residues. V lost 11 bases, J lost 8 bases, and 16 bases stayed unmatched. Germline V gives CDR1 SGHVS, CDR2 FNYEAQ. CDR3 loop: CASRPRDRVPDEQFF. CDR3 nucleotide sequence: TGTGCCTCCCGCCCCCGGGACAGGGTCCCGGATGAGCAGTTCTTC.

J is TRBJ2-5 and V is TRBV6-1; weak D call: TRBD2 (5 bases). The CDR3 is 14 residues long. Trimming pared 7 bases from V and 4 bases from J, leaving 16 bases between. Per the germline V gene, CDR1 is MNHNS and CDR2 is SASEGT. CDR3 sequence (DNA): TGTGCCAGCACCATAGCGCTGGTGGGAGAGACCCAGTACTTC. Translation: CASTIALVGETQYF.

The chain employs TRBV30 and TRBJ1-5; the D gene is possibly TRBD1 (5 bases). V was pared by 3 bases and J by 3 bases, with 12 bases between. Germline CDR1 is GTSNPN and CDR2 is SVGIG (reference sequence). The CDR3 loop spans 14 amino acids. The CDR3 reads CAWREGLNNQPQHF. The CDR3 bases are TGTGCCTGGAGGGAGGGACTGAACAATCAGCCCCAGCATTTT.

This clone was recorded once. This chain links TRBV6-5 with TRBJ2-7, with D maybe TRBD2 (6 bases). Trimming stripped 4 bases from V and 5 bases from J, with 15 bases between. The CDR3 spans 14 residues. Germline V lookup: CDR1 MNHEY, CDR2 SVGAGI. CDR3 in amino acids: CASSSGGDWDEQYF. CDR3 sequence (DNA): TGTGCCAGCAGTTCAGGAGGGGACTGGGACGAGCAGTACTTC.

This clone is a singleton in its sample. CDR3 residues: CASSYSGQQPQHF. CDR3 coding DNA: TGTGCCAGCAGTTACTCCGGACAGCAGCCCCAGCATTTT. The gene calls are TRBV6-5 and TRBJ1-5, with D possibly being TRBD1 (6 bases). The ends were cut back, 0 bases at V and 7 bases at J, with 7 bases in the middle. The length of the CDR3 is 13 residues. CDR1 and CDR2 from the germline V gene are MNHEY and SVGAGI.

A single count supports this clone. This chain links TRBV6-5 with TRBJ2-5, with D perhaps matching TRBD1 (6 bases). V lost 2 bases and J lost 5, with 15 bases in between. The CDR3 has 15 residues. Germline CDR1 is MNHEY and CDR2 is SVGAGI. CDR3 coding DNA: TGTGCCAGCAGTTACAGGGACATCCAAGGGGAGACCCAGTACTTC. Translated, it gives CASSYRDIQGETQYF.

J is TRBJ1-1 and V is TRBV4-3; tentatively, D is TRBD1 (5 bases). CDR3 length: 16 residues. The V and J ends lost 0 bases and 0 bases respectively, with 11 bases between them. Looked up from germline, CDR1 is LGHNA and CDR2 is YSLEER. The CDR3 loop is CASSQDWEGLNTEAFF. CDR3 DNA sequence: TGCGCCAGCAGCCAAGATTGGGAGGGGCTGAACACTGAAGCTTTCTTT.

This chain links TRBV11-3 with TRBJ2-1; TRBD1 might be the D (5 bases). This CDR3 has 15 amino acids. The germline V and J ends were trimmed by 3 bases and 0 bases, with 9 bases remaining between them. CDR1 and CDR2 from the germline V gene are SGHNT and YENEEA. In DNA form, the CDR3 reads TGTGCCAGCAGCTTCCAGGGTAGCTCCTACAATGAGCAGTTCTTC. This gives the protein CASSFQGSSYNEQFF.

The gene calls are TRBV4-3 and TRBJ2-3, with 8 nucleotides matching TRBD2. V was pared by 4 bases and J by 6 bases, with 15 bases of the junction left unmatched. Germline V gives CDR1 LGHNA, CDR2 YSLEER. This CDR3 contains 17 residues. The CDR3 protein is CASSRETPSSGSDTQYF. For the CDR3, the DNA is TGCGCCAGCAGCCGAGAAACCCCCTCCAGCGGGAGTGATACGCAGTATTTT.

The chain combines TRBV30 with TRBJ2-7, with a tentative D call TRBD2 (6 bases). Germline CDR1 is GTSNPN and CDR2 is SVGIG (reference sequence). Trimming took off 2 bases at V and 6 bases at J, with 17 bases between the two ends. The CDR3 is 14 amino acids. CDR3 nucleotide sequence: TGTGCCTGGAGTAACCTCCAGGAGGGCGGCGAGCAGTACTTC. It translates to CAWSNLQEGGEQYF.

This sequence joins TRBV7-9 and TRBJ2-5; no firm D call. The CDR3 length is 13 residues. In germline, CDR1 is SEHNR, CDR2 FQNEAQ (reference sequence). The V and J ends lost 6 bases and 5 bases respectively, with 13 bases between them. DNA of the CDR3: TGTGCCAGCAGTCCTACGTTACGGGAGACCCAGTACTTC. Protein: CASSPTLRETQYF.

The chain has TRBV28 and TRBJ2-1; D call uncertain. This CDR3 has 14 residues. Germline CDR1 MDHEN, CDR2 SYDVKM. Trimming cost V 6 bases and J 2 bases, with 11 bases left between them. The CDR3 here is CASSPTGTYNEQFF. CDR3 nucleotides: TGTGCCAGCAGCCCGACGGGCACCTACAATGAGCAGTTCTTC. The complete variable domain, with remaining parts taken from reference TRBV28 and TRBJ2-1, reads DVKVTQSSRYLVKRTGEKVFLECVQDMDHENMFWYRQDPGLGLRLIYFSYDVKMKEKGDIPEGYSVSREKKERFSLILESASTNQTSMYLCASSPTGTYNEQFFGPGTRLTVL.

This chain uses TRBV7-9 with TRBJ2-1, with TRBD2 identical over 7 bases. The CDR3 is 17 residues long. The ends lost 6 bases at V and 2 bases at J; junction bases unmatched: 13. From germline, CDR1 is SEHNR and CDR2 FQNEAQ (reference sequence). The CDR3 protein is CASSSPILAQTYNEQFF. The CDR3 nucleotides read TGTGCCAGCAGTTCCCCCATACTAGCGCAAACCTACAATGAGCAGTTCTTC.

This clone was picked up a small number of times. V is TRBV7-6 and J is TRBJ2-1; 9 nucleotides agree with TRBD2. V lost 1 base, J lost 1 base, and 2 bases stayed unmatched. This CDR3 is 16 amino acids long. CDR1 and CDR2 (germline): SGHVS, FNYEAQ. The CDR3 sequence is CASSLGLADSYNEQFF. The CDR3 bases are TGTGCCAGCAGCTTAGGACTAGCGGATTCCTACAATGAGCAGTTCTTC.

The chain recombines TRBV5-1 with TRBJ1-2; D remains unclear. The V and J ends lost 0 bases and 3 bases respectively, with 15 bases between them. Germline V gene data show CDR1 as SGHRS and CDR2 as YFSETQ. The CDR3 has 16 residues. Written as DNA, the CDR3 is TGCGCCAGCAGCTTGGCCCTTGAGGTAGTTGACTATGGCTACACCTTC. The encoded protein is CASSLALEVVDYGYTF.

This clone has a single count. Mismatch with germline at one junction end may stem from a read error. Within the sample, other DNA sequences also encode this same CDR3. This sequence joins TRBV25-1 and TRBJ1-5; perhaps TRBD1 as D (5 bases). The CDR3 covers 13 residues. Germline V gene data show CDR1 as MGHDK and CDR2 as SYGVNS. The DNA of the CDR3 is TGCGCCAGCAGTGGGGGGGGTAGGCAGCCCCAGCATTTT. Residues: CASSGGGRQPQHF.

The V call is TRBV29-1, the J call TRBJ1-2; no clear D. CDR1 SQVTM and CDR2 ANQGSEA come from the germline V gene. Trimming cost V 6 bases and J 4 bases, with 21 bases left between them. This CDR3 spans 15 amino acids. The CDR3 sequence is CSVANHPPLIYGYTF. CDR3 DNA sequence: TGCAGCGTCGCGAATCACCCTCCGCTCATCTATGGCTACACCTTC.

The CDR3, as DNA: TGCGCCAGCAGCCAAGTTGGTTTCGTGTCAGGACTAGCGGGCTGGAACACCGGGGAGCTGTTTTTT. Its protein product is CASSQVGFVSGLAGWNTGELFF. J is TRBJ2-2 and V is TRBV4-1; 11 nucleotides agree with TRBD2. The CDR3 spans 22 residues. Germline lookup yields CDR1 MGHRA and CDR2 YSYEKL. The V gene end was trimmed by 1 base and the J gene end by 1 base; junction bases not matched to a gene: 17.

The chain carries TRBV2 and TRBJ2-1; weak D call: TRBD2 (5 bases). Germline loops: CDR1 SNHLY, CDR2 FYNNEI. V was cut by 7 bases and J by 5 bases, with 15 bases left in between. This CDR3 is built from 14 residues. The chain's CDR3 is CASNFGVPNNEQFF. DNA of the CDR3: TGTGCCAGCAATTTCGGGGTCCCCAACAATGAGCAGTTCTTC.

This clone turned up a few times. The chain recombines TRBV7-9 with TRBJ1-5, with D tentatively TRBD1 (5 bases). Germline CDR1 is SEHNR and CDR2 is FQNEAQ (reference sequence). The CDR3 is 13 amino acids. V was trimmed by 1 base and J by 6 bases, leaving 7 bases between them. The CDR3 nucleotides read TGTGCCAGCAGCTTAGGCAGGGTTCAGCCCCAGCATTTT. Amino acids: CASSLGRVQPQHF. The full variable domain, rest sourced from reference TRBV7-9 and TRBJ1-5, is DTGVSQNPRHKITKRGQNVTFRCDPISEHNRLYWYRQTLGQGPEFLTYFQNEAQLEKSRLLSDRFSAERPKGSFSTLEIQRTEQGDSAMYLCASSLGRVQPQHFGDGTRLSIL.

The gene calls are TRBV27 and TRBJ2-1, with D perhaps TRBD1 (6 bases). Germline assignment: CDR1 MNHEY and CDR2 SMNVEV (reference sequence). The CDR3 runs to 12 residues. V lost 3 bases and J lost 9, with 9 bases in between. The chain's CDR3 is CASSFGGPEQFF. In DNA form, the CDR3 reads TGTGCCAGCAGTTTTGGGGGCCCTGAGCAGTTCTTC.